Described below is a single TCR beta chain sequence and its context. This sample was taken from a study of blood T cell repertoires in COVID-19. At the level of the study: Some COVID-19 samples were acute and others convalescent; all came from the United States, Italy and Spain. PBMCs, B-cell-depleted T cells, or T cells were the source of the cDNA or gDNA that made up the material.

The CDR3 length is 16 residues. CDR1 is WSHSY and CDR2 is SAAADI in the germline V gene. Trimming cost V 6 bases and J 7 bases; bases outside gene matches: 14. As originally analysed: For nucleated cells, counts were estimated from reference gene primer amplification. Clones were read by immunoSEQ multiplex PCR, and TCRdb kept only the in-frame ones, dropping some. That table gives V, J and clone size, and the DNA gave D and trimming. There are approximately 75,000 clones in the sample; 85% to 90% occur only once, and 0.55% to 0.75% lies in the top ten. The clonotype was recovered from a man aged 55 to 70 with acute or convalescent COVID-19. Sequenced material: peripheral blood. V usage is TRBV10-2 and J usage is TRBJ2-1, with 8 nucleotides matching TRBD2. CDR3 protein: CASSQEISGSWNEQFF. The CDR3 DNA reads as TGCGCCAGCAGCCAAGAAATAAGCGGGAGTTGGAATGAGCAGTTCTTC.